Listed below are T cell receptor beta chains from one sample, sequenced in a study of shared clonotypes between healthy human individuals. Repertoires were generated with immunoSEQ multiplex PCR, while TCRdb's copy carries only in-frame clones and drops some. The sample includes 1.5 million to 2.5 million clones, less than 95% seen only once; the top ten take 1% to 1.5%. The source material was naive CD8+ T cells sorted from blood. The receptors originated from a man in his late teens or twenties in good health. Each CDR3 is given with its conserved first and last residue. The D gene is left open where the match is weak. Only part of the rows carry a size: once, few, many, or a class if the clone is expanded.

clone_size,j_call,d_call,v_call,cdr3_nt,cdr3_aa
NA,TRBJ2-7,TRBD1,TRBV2,TGTGCCAGCAGTCCGGGACAGGGCCACGAGCAGTACTTC,CASSPGQGHEQYF
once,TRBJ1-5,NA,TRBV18,TGTGCCAGCTCACCACCGGGTTCGCCCCAGCATTTT,CASSPPGSPQHF
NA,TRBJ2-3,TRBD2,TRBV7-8,TGTGCCAGCAGCTTCGGACTAGTACGGACCACAGATACGCAGTATTTT,CASSFGLVRTTDTQYF
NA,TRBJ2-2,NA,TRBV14,TGTGCCAGCACTCTGGACGGGAACACCGGGGAGCTGTTTTTT,CASTLDGNTGELFF
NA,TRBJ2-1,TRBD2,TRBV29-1,TGCAGCGACAAACCTCCCTCGGGGGGGAATGAGCAGTTCTTC,CSDKPPSGGNEQFF
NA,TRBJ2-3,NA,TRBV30,TGTGCCTGGAGTGGAATTCCAGATACGCAGTATTTT,CAWSGIPDTQYF
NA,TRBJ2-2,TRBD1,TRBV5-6,TGTGCCAGCAGCATGGGACAGCAGAACACCGGGGAGCTGTTTTTT,CASSMGQQNTGELFF
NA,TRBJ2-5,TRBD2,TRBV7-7,TGTGCTAGCAGCGCAGCGGGAGGGCCCGGGGAGACCCAGTACTTC,CASSAAGGPGETQYF
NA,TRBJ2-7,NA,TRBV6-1,TGTGCCAGCAGCCAGACTCCAGCCTACGAGCAGTACTTC,CASSQTPAYEQYF
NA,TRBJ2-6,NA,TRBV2,TGTGCCAGCTCTTCTTATTCTGGGGCCAACGTCCTGACTTTC,CASSSYSGANVLTF
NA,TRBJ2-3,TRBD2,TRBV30,TGTGCCTGGAGTCTAAGCGGGAGGGCGGATACGCAGTATTTT,CAWSLSGRADTQYF
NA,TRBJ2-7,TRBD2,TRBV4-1,TGCGCCAGCAGCCAAGAAACGGGAGGGATTACCTACGAGCAGTACTTC,CASSQETGGITYEQYF
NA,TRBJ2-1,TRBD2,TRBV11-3,TGTGCCAGCAGCTCCCCTAGCGGGAGTTACAATGAGCAGTTCTTC,CASSSPSGSYNEQFF
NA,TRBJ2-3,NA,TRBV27,TGTGCCAGCAGTTTTCTGGGTTCTAGCACAGATACGCAGTATTTT,CASSFLGSSTDTQYF
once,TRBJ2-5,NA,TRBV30,TGTGCCTGGAGTCCTGACAGCGACCAAGAGACCCAGTACTTC,CAWSPDSDQETQYF
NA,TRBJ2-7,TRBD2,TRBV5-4,TGTGCCAGCAGCTTGGGGCGGGAGCCATACGAGCAGTACTTC,CASSLGREPYEQYF
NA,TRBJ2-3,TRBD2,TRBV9,TGTGCCAGCAGCGAAGGACTAGCGGGGACTGAGGGGGGGACAGATACGCAGTATTTT,CASSEGLAGTEGGTDTQYF
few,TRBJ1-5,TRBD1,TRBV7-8,TGTGCCAGCAGCTTTTTGACAGGGGACTACAATCAGCCCCAGCATTTT,CASSFLTGDYNQPQHF
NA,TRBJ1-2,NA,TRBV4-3,TGCGCCAGCAGCCAAGGTGACTATCTGGGGAATTCAGATGGCTACACCTTC,CASSQGDYLGNSDGYTF
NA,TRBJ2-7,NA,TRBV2,TGTGCCAGCAGTGTCTACGAGCAGTACTTC,CASSVYEQYF
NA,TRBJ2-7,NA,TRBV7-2,TGTGCCAGCAGCTTCCGGGACGGTCCCTCCTACGAGCAGTACTTC,CASSFRDGPSYEQYF
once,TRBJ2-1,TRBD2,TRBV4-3,TGCGCCAGCAGCCAAGGCTCGGGACTAGCGGGAGACAACCTCGACAATGAGCAGTTCTTC,CASSQGSGLAGDNLDNEQFF
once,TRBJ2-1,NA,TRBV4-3,TGCGCCAGCAGCCATGTGACTAGTTGGCATGAGCAGTTCTTC,CASSHVTSWHEQFF
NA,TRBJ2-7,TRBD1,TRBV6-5,TGTGCCAGCAGTTTCTCTACGACAGGGTTTCGGCACGAGCAGTACTTC,CASSFSTTGFRHEQYF
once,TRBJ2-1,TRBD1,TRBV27,TGTGCCAGCAGTTCGCCGCCCCCGGGACAGGGGCCCAAAGGCCAGTTCTTC,CASSSPPPGQGPKGQFF
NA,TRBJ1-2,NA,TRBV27,TGTGCCAGCAGTACCTACAGGGATAACTATGGCTACACCTTC,CASSTYRDNYGYTF
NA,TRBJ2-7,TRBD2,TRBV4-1,TGCGCCAGCAGTAAAATAGCGGGGGGGCCCTACGAGCAGTACTTC,CASSKIAGGPYEQYF
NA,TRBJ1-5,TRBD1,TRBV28,TGTGCCAGCAGTTTTGGGACAGGGGGCGGGAGGGCCCAGCATTTT,CASSFGTGGGRAQHF
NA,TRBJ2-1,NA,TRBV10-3,TGTGCCATCAGTGTTGATTCCTACAATGAGCAGTTCTTC,CAISVDSYNEQFF
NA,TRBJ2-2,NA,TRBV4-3,TGCGCCAGCAGCCAAGCAGAGACCGGGGAGCTGTTTTTT,CASSQAETGELFF
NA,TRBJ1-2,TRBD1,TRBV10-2,TGCGCCAGCAGCCTTGACAGGGCGGGCTATGGCTACACCTTC,CASSLDRAGYGYTF
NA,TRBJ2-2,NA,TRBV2,TGTGCCAGCATACGGGATACCTACACCGGGGAGCTGTTTTTT,CASIRDTYTGELFF
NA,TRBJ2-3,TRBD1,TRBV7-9,TGTGCCAGCAGGTACCGGGACAGGGGAACAGATACGCAGTATTTT,CASRYRDRGTDTQYF
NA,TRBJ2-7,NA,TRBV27,TGTGCCAGCAGTACTCGGGACGGCGACTACGAGCAGTACTTC,CASSTRDGDYEQYF
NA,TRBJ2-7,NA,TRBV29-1,TGCAGCGTTGAAGGCGTCCGGGGTTCCTACGAGCAGTACTTC,CSVEGVRGSYEQYF
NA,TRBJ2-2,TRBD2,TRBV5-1,TGCGCCAGCAGCTTCTACGGGGGGTCGAACACCGGGGAGCTGTTTTTT,CASSFYGGSNTGELFF
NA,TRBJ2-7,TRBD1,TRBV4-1,TGCGCCAGCAGCTACGACAGGGGGGTCAACGAGCAGTACTTC,CASSYDRGVNEQYF
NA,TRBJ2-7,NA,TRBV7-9,TGTGCCAGCAGCTTAGATCAGGGATCAGGGCCCTACGAGCAGTACTTC,CASSLDQGSGPYEQYF
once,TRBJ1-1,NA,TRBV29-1,TGCAGCGGTTGGACAGCAGCGAACACTGAAGCTTTCTTT,CSGWTAANTEAFF
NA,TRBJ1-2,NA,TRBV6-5,TGTGCCAGCAGTTACTCGGGGGAGGGCTACACCTTC,CASSYSGEGYTF